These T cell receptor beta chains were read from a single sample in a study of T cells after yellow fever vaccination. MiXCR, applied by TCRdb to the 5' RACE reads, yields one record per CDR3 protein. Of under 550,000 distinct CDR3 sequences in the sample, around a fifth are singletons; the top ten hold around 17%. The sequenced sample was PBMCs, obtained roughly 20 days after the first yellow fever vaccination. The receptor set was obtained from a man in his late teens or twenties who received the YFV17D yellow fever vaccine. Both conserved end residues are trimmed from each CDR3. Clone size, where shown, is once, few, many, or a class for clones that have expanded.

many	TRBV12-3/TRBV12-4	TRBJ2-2	ASSFSHGELF
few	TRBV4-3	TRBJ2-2	ASSRLGGVSGELF
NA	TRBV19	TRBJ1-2	ASSAPGLYGYT
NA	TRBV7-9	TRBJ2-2	ASSLTPSNTGELF
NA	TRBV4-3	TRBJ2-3	ASSQGAGGRDTQY
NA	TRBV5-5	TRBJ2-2	ASSLRWGPDTGELF
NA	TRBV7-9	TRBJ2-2	ASSLGLGELF
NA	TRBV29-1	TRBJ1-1	SVVRPVNTEAF
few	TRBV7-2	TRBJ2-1	ASSYQLAGVYNEQF
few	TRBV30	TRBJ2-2	AWTPLDTGELF
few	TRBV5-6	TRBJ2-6	ASTPTGTANVLT
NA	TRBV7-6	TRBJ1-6	ASSLAGGGNSPLH
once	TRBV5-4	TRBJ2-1	ASSSSGGDEQF